The present T cell receptor beta chain was sequenced within a study of blood T cells in healthy people across ages. A J-beta primer mix and a sample-barcoded 5' primer were used in a second PCR of about 7 to 12 cycles. Template switching added a 12-random-nucleotide identifier to every cDNA molecule. CDR3-containing paired-end reads numbered at least 2.5 million in each sample. TCRdb independently ran MiXCR on the 5' RACE reads; one entry per CDR3 protein. The sample contains hundreds of thousands of distinct CDR3 sequences, roughly 60% of which appear only once. This clonotype appeared once. The target antigen is unknown. This CDR3 comprises 13 residues. The germline CDR1 and CDR2 sequences are MNHNS and SASEGT. V dropped 4 bases and J dropped 3; count of bases not matched to a gene: 1. Overall study results and limits: Measured against age, TCR beta diversity per million T cells decreased in a roughly linear manner. Unknown CMV status may confound age-related changes in expanded clones.

This sequence was found in a man younger than 40 in good health. The sequenced sample consisted of blood. The J gene is TRBJ2-7, the V gene TRBV6-1; 9 bases agree with TRBD1. Written as DNA, the CDR3 is TGTGCCAGCAGTGGGGACAGGGTCTACGAGCAGTACTTC. Its protein is CASSGDRVYEQYF.